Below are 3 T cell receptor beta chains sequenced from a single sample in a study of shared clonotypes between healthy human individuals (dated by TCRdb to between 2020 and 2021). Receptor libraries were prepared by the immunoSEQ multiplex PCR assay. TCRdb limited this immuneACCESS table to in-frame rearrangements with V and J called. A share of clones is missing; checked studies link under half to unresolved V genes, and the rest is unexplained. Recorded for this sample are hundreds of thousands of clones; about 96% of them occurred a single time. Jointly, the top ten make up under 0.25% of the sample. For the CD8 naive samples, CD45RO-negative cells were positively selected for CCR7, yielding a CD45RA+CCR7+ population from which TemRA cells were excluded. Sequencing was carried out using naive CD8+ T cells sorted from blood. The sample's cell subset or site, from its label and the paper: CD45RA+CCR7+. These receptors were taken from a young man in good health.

Written as DNA, the CDR3 is TGTGCCAGCTCAGAGGGGGCAACTAATGAAAAACTGTTTTTT. Its translation: CASSEGATNEKLFF. The V gene is TRBV18, the J gene TRBJ1-4; a weak D match, TRBD1 (6 bases). Germline CDR1 KGHSH, CDR2 LQKENI. The CDR3 totals 14 residues. The germline V and J ends were trimmed by 5 bases and 0 bases, with 7 bases remaining between them.

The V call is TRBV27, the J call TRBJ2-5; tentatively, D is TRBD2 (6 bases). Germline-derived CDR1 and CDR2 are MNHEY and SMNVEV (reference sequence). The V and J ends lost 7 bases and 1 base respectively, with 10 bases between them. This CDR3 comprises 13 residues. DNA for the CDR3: TGTGCCAGCATGGAGGGGCTCCAAGAGACCCAGTACTTC. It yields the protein CASMEGLQETQYF.

CDR3 residues: CASSADPGQETQYF. The CDR3 bases are TGTGCCAGCAGCGCCGACCCGGGACAAGAGACCCAGTACTTC. The chain couples TRBV11-2 to TRBJ2-5; tentatively, D is TRBD2 (5 bases). This CDR3 contains 14 residues. Germline V lookup: CDR1 SGHAT, CDR2 FQNNGV. With 5 bases removed from V and 2 bases from J, the gap between germline ends came to 12 bases.